This T cell receptor beta chain was found in a study of T-cell reconstitution after alpha-beta-depleted transplantation in children. Study-wide results and caveats: Several hundred rapidly expanded clones from non-depleted graft cells reportedly supplied alpha-beta T cells about two months post-transplant.

This clonotype was observed at least ten times. Its cognate antigen is unknown. V gave up 2 bases and J gave up 2 bases, with 4 bases separating them. In germline, CDR1 is SGHTA, CDR2 FQGTGA. The CDR3 has 13 amino acids. The TCRbeta library was prepared with unique molecular identifiers. A single record per CDR3 protein comes from TCRdb applying MiXCR to the PCR reads. The sample has about 200,000 distinct CDR3 sequences; 5% to 7.5% are singletons. The receptor was isolated from a girl under three years old with combined immunodeficiency, due to receive a stem cell transplant. V and J are TRBV7-3 and TRBJ2-1, with D unclear. The specimen was PBMCs, collected before TCRalphabeta/CD19-depleted stem cell transplant. The CDR3 loop is CASSLPPYNEQFF. The DNA of the CDR3 is TGTGCCAGCAGCTTACCGCCCTACAATGAGCAGTTCTTC.